These 11 T cell receptor beta chains share one sample of origin, sequenced in a study of T cell responses to AZD1222 COVID-19 vaccine (dated by TCRdb to about 2021). Library preparation was by the immunoSEQ multiplex PCR assay. The table was pulled from immuneACCESS by TCRdb, which kept in-frame rearrangements only. Such tables lose some clones; where checked, under half of the loss comes from unresolved V genes, and the rest has no known cause. For this sample the table gives more than 95,000 clones, of which approximately 93% were detected only once. Under 3.5% of the sample is in the top ten clones. The sample's time point label is to be understood as: baseline before first vaccination. This specimen consisted of peripheral blood, obtained on day 0 of AZD1222 vaccination. Every receptor here comes from an adult in good health.

The chain employs TRBV10-2 and TRBJ2-3; the match to TRBD2 covers 7 bases. CDR1 is WSHSY and CDR2 is SAAADI in the germline V gene. The CDR3 extends over 12 amino acids. V trimming: 10 bases; J trimming: 5 bases; junction bases outside the gene matches: 6. The CDR3 sequence is CATGPGGDTQYF. The DNA for the CDR3 is TGCGCCACCGGACCGGGAGGAGATACGCAGTATTTT.

CDR3 sequence: CASSSRQGEAFF. The CDR3 nucleotides are TGTGCCAGCAGTTCCCGACAGGGCGAAGCTTTCTTT. The chain combines TRBV6-5 with TRBJ1-1; 7 bases are a match to TRBD1. The germline V gene encodes CDR1 MNHEY and CDR2 SVGAGI. The V gene end was trimmed by 4 bases and the J gene end by 8 bases; junction bases not matched to a gene: 4. The CDR3 length is 12 residues.

This clone appeared a single time. The CDR3 DNA follows: TGTGCCAGCAGCCCCGGGTATGCCGCTGACCAAGAGACCCAGTACTTC. Translated: CASSPGYAADQETQYF. This chain connects TRBV11-2 to TRBJ2-5; D unresolved. V was clipped by 5 bases and J by 0 bases, with 16 bases between them. Germline V gene data show CDR1 as SGHAT and CDR2 as FQNNGV. The CDR3 is 16 residues long. Complete variable domain (other parts from reference TRBV11-2 and TRBJ2-5): EAGVAQSPRYKIIEKRQSVAFWCNPISGHATLYWYQQILGQGPKLLIQFQNNGVVDDSQLPKDRFSAERLKGVDSTLKIQPAKLEDSAVYLCASSPGYAADQETQYFGPGTRLLVL.

This clone was recorded once. The chain links TRBV7-9 to TRBJ1-3; TRBD1 agrees at 7 bases. Germline trimming cut 3 bases from V and 0 bases from J; bases unmatched to any gene: 2. CDR1 is SEHNR and CDR2 is FQNEAQ in the germline V gene (reference sequence). The CDR3 is 15 residues long. The CDR3 DNA follows: TGTGCCAGCAGCTTGGGACAGATCTCTGGAAACACCATATATTTT. This codes for CASSLGQISGNTIYF.

The chain combines TRBV11-2 with TRBJ2-3; possible D gene TRBD1, 5 bases. The CDR3 consists of 18 residues. V was pared by 5 bases and J by 2 bases, with 23 bases between. From germline, CDR1 is SGHAT and CDR2 FQNNGV. The CDR3 DNA reads TGTGCCAGCAGCACACTTTCAGGGCGCCGTGTTGACACAGATACGCAGTATTTT. It encodes CASSTLSGRRVDTDTQYF.

V usage is TRBV19 and J usage is TRBJ1-2; no clear D gene. The CDR3 length is 12 residues. Germline loops: CDR1 LNHDA, CDR2 SQIVND (reference sequence). The V end lost 10 bases, the J end lost 6 bases, and 15 bases lay between the germline ends. CDR3 sequence reads: CATPRPVHGYTF. CDR3 DNA: TGTGCCACTCCCCGCCCGGTACATGGCTACACCTTC.

The chain couples TRBV7-8 to TRBJ1-3; unclear D gene. V lost 4 bases, J lost 0 bases, and 4 bases lay in between. The CDR3 loop spans 13 amino acids. Germline V lookup: CDR1 SGHVS, CDR2 FQNEAQ. This chain's CDR3 is CASSSLSGNTIYF. The DNA for the CDR3 is TGTGCCAGCAGCTCTCTCTCTGGAAACACCATATATTTT.

The chain recombines TRBV27 with TRBJ1-2, with unresolved D. The CDR3 length is 15 residues. Germline V lookup: CDR1 MNHEY, CDR2 SMNVEV (reference sequence). Trimming cost V 2 bases and J 5 bases, with 15 bases left between them. This chain's CDR3 is CASSLTAETAYGYTF. CDR3 coding DNA: TGTGCCAGCAGTTTAACAGCTGAGACTGCTTATGGCTACACCTTC.

This clone was counted a few times. The chain employs TRBV6-4 and TRBJ2-3; TRBD2 is a possible D gene (5 bases). Trimming removed 2 bases at V and 2 bases at J, with 11 bases between. Germline loops: CDR1 MRHNA, CDR2 SNTAGT. The CDR3 is made up of 15 amino acids. The CDR3 loop reads CASSDGEGPTDTQYF. As DNA, the CDR3 is TGTGCCAGCAGTGACGGAGAGGGCCCCACAGATACGCAGTATTTT.

The chain uses TRBV2 and TRBJ1-5; perhaps TRBD1 as D (5 bases). This CDR3 contains 14 residues. Germline assignment: CDR1 SNHLY and CDR2 FYNNEI. The V gene lost 3 bases and the J gene lost 6 bases, with 12 bases spanning the gap. The CDR3 region is CASSDKRGGQPQHF. The CDR3 region has the DNA TGTGCCAGCAGTGACAAGAGGGGAGGTCAGCCCCAGCATTTT. Looking up the rest from reference TRBV2 and TRBJ1-5 gives the full variable domain: EPEVTQTPSHQVTQMGQEVILRCVPISNHLYFYWYRQILGQKVEFLVSFYNNEISEKSEIFDDQFSVERPDGSNFTLKIRSTKLEDSAMYFCASSDKRGGQPQHFGDGTRLSIL.

The chain links TRBV2 to TRBJ2-3; 9 bases are a match to TRBD2. The V segment lost 4 bases and the J segment 9 bases; nucleotides outside the gene matches: 11. From germline, CDR1 is SNHLY and CDR2 FYNNEI. The CDR3 length is 15 residues. CDR3 sequence (DNA): TGTGCCAGCAGTGTAGGAGCGGGAGGAGTGCAGACGCAGTATTTT. It yields the protein CASSVGAGGVQTQYF.